A single sample gave rise to the 4 T cell receptor beta chains below, sequenced in a study of T cell repertoires in cytomegalovirus infection. TCRdb reprocessed the reads with MiXCR, giving one entry per CDR3 protein. Of under 800,000 distinct CDR3 sequences listed, approximately 25% were seen once; the top ten hold approximately 8.2%. The sequenced sample consisted of CD8+ T cells from PBMCs. Source of these receptors: a human donor in good health (CMV status not recorded). Some clones in this sample may be carry-over from other donors' samples.

V and J are TRBV13 and TRBJ2-7; 8 bases align to TRBD1. V gave up 5 bases and J gave up 2 bases; unmatched junction bases: 8. Per germline, CDR1 PRHDT and CDR2 FYEKMQ (reference sequence). The CDR3 extends over 15 amino acids. The CDR3 DNA reads TGTGCCAGCAGCCCCCGACAGGGGACAACCTACGAGCAGTACTTC. Translating it yields CASSPRQGTTYEQYF.

The sample holds many counts of this clonotype. The V gene is TRBV25-1, the J gene TRBJ1-1; D gene ambiguous. With 0 bases removed from V and 1 base from J, the gap between germline ends came to 6 bases. From germline, CDR1 is MGHDK and CDR2 SYGVNS. This CDR3 has 14 residues. In DNA form, the CDR3 reads TGTGCCAGCAGTGAATACAGACAGAACACTGAAGCTTTCTTT. It translates to CASSEYRQNTEAFF.

In this sample, this clonotype turned up a few times. The chain is built from TRBV27 and TRBJ1-2; D is unclear. Trimming removed 2 bases from V and 1 base from J, with 17 bases in between. The germline gives CDR1 MNHEY, CDR2 SMNVEV (reference sequence). The CDR3 is 17 amino acids. CDR3 nucleotide sequence: TGTGCCAGCAGTTTAACCCCTCGTGAAGGTGTTAACTATGGCTACACCTTC. It translates to CASSLTPREGVNYGYTF.

This rearrangement joins TRBV29-1 to TRBJ1-4, with D possibly TRBD1 on 6 matching bases. Looked up from germline, CDR1 is SQVTM and CDR2 is ANQGSEA. Trimming removed 4 bases at V and 5 bases at J, with 23 bases between. CDR3 length: 17 amino acids. The CDR3 sequence is CSVGQGHMFPSNEKLFF. CDR3 sequence (DNA): TGCAGCGTTGGGCAGGGGCATATGTTTCCGTCGAATGAAAAACTGTTTTTT.